This T cell receptor (beta chain) was captured in a study of human T cells and chemical hapten exposure. For the study at large: Mostly female, the patients presented with alopecia areata, totalis or universalis.

As to time point: patch test 3, about 24 weeks after DPC sensitization. Specified treatment: therapeutic diphenylcyclopropenone sensitization with weekly scalp DPC. This clonotype was seen more than once but under ten times. CDR1 is LGHNA, CDR2 YSLEER, per germline. The CDR3 spans 16 residues. The V gene end was trimmed by 2 bases and the J gene end by 1 base; junction bases not matched to a gene: 5. MiXCR was run by TCRdb on the RACE reads, yielding one entry per CDR3 protein. Of about 200,000 distinct CDR3 sequences listed, 20% to 25% are singletons. The chain uses TRBV4-3 and TRBJ2-3; 8 nucleotides agree with TRBD2. Sequenced here: whole blood, sampled in connection with sensitization to the hapten diphenylcyclopropenone (DPC). This sequence was found in a woman in her 40s with alopecia areata. Some clones in this sample may be carry-over from other donors' samples. CDR3 sequence reads: CASSQFYGGGTDTQYF. CDR3 coding DNA: TGCGCCAGCAGCCAATTCTACGGGGGGGGCACAGATACGCAGTATTTT.